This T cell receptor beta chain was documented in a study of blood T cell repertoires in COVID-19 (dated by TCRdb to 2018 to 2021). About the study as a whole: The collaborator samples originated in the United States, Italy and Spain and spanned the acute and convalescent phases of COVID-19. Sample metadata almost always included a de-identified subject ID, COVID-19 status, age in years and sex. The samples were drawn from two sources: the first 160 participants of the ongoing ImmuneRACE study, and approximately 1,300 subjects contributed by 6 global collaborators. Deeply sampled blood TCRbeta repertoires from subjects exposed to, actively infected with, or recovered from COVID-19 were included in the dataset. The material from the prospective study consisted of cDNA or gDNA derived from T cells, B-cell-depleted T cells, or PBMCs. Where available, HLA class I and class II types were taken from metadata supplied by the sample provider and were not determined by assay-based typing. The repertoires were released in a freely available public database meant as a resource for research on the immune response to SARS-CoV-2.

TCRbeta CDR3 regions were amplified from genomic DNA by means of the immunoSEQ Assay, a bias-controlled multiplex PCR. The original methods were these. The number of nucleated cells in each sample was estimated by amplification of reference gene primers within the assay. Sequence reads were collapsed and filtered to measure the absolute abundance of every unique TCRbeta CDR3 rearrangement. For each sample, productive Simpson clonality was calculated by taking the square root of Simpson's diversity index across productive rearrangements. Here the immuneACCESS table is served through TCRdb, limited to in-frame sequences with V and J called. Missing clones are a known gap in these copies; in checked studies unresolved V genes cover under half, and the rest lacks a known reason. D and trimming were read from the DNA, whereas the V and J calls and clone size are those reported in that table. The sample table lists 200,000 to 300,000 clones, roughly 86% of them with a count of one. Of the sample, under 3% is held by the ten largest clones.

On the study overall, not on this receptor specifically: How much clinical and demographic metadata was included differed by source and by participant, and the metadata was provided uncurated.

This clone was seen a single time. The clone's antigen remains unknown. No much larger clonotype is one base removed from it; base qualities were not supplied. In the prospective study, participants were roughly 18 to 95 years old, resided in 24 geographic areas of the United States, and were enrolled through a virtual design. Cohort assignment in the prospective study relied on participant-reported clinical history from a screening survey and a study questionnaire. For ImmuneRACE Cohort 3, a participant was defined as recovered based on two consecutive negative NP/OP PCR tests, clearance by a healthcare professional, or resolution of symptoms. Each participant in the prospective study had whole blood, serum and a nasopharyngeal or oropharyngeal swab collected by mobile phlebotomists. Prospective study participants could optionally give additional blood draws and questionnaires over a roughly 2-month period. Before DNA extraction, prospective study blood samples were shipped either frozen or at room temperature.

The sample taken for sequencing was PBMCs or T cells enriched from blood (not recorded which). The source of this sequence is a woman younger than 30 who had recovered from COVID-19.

The DNA reads as follows: TGTGCCAACCCACGGACTCACCAAGAGACCCAGTACTTC. Its product reads: CANPRTHQETQYF. The sequence links TRBV6-7 to TRBJ2-5; matching of 5 bases hints at TRBD2 as the D gene. Being an ORF, TRBV6-7 has a function that is uncertain. The CDR3 goes from the cysteine to the phenylalanine over 13 residues. CDR3 DNA only is kept here, 39 bases in frame from base 1. V loses 10 bases, J loses 0 bases, and the germline ends lie 12 bases apart.